This T cell receptor beta chain originates from a study of shared T cell receptors in the human thymus. This clone has a handful of counts. The length of the CDR3 is 13 residues. After removal of 7 bases from V and 4 bases from J, the junction contained 5 bases not matched to a gene. Per germline, CDR1 SGHRS and CDR2 YFSETQ. Clones were read by immunoSEQ multiplex PCR, and TCRdb kept only the in-frame ones, dropping some. The table has hundreds of thousands of clones, about 89% seen once. These data are also associated with another study on human thymus T cells.

Sequenced input: thymocytes. The receptor was isolated from a boy in the first two years of life with a congenital heart defect. The chain couples TRBV5-1 to TRBJ1-5; 7 bases match TRBD1. The CDR3 is CASEYRGNQPQHF. In nucleotides, the CDR3 is TGCGCCAGCGAATACAGGGGAAATCAGCCCCAGCATTTT.